The T cell receptor beta chain under discussion was sequenced for a study of cytomegalovirus exposure and HLA in healthy donors. The study ran its PCR with 60 Vbeta and 13 Jbeta primers. Only in-frame clones appear in the TCRdb table, and some are missing; sequencing was by immunoSEQ multiplex PCR. The sample includes under 150,000 clones, more than 75% of them seen just once. Broader study findings: Most TCR sequences were uncommon, yet certain public TCRs appeared in many donors.

Germline-derived CDR1 and CDR2 are SGHVS and FNYEAQ. The CDR3 contains 13 residues. With V trimmed by 4 bases and J by 3 bases, 1 base remained unmatched. Comment on this clone: The antigen is unknown.

This TCR came from a female donor in good health and CMV-seronegative. The sequenced material came from PBMCs. V gene TRBV7-6 combines with J gene TRBJ1-1, with 8 bases that match TRBD1. CDR3 sequence reads: CASSYRGDTEAFF. DNA for the CDR3: TGTGCCAGCAGCTACAGGGGGGACACTGAAGCTTTCTTT.